This T cell receptor beta chain was sequenced for a study of blood T cells in healthy people across ages. This clonotype turned up a few times. It was with a sample-barcoded 5' primer and a J-beta primer mix that a second PCR of roughly 7 to 12 cycles was run. Using its own MiXCR run on the 5' RACE reads, TCRdb lists one record per CDR3 protein. Of around 690,000 distinct CDR3 sequences listed, around 54% were seen once; the top ten hold over 30%. V gave up 7 bases and J gave up 8 bases, with 13 bases separating them. This CDR3 comprises 11 residues. Germline lookup yields CDR1 SQVTM and CDR2 ANQGSEA.

Specimen: blood. V is TRBV29-1 and J is TRBJ2-3; tentative D call: TRBD1 (5 bases). The receptor was derived from a man in his sixties in good health. The CDR3 protein is CSALDSFTQYF. The DNA of the CDR3 is TGCAGCGCCCTAGACAGCTTTACGCAGTATTTT.